The clone carrying this TCR beta chain was observed once. Its specificity is unknown. This specimen belongs to a study of cytomegalovirus exposure and HLA in healthy donors. Study-level results: Accurate prediction of HLA-A and HLA-B alleles (for most subjects) was reportedly achieved from TCR beta sequences. 150 or so TCR beta chains were listed as cytomegalovirus-associated.

Germline V gives CDR1 ENHRY, CDR2 SYGVKD. V shed 3 bases and J shed 0 bases, with 15 bases lying between them. This CDR3 has 17 amino acids. PCR involved 60 Vbeta and 13 Jbeta primers. Sequenced by immunoSEQ multiplex PCR; TCRdb stores in-frame clones only, minus some. Among roughly 150,000 clones listed, roughly 80% were seen once. V gene TRBV10-3 combines with J gene TRBJ1-3; no clear D. Sequenced: PBMCs. The TCR was taken from a girl between 10 and 17 years old in good health and CMV-seropositive. The CDR3 sequence: CAISETGGRSSGNTIYF. DNA of the CDR3: TGTGCCATCAGTGAAACCGGAGGGAGGAGCTCTGGAAACACCATATATTTT.